This T cell receptor (beta chain) was captured by sequencing in a study of blood T cell repertoires in COVID-19. Repertoires were generated with immunoSEQ multiplex PCR, while TCRdb's copy carries only in-frame clones and drops some. The sample consists of roughly 360,000 clones, roughly 90% of them appearing once. Trimming removed 0 bases at V and 8 bases at J, with 17 bases between. This CDR3 region has 16 residues. Germline assignment: CDR1 SGHRS and CDR2 YFSETQ. This TCR was recovered from a woman aged 25 to 39 with acute COVID-19. Sequencing was carried out using PBMCs or T cells enriched from blood (not recorded which). The chain combines TRBV5-1 with TRBJ1-4; D remains unclear. CDR3: CASSLEGRVWGEKLFF. The CDR3 region has the DNA TGCGCCAGCAGCTTGGAAGGGAGGGTTTGGGGAGAAAAACTGTTTTTT.